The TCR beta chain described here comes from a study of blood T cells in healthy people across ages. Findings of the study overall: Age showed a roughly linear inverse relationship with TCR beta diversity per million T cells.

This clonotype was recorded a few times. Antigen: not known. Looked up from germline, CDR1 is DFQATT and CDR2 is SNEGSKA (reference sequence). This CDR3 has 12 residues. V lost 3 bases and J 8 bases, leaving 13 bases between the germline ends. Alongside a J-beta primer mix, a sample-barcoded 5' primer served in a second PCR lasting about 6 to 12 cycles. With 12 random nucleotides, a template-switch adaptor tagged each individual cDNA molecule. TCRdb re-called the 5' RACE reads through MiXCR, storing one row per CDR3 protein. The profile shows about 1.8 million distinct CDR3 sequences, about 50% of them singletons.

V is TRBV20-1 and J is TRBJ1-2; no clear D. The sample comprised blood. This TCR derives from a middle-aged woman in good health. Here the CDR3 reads CSASEDPDGYTF. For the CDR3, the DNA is TGCAGTGCTAGTGAGGACCCGGACGGCTACACCTTC.